This T cell receptor beta chain was sequenced during a study of vaccination effects on CD4 cells after COVID-19. Sequencing used immunoSEQ multiplex PCR; TCRdb keeps in-frame clones, though not all of them. The top ten hold 25% to 35% of the sample, which has tens of thousands of clones, 73% seen once. The V gene lost 7 bases and the J gene lost 9 bases, with 10 bases spanning the gap. Germline V gene sequence: CDR1 MNHEY, CDR2 SVGAGI. The CDR3 runs to 12 residues. Comment on this clone: The antigen is undetermined.

Peptide-pool stimulation followed by sequencing identified expanded antigen-specific CD4+ clonotypes in the ViraFEST assay. Following culture for under 12 days, CD4+ T cells were isolated. It was between March and December 2020 that the person had a SARS-CoV-2 infection confirmed by PCR. The chain joins TRBV6-5 to TRBJ1-6; D is unclear. The origin of this receptor is a human donor who had a prior SARS-CoV-2 infection. Material: CD4+ T cells from PBMCs cultured with a peptide pool, obtained before COVID-19 vaccination. The CDR3 loop is CASNSYGSPLHF. CDR3 nucleotides: TGTGCCAGCAATTCGTACGGTTCACCCCTCCACTTT.